This T cell receptor (beta chain) emerged from a study of T-cell reconstitution after alpha-beta-depleted transplantation in children. The authors prepared the TCRbeta library with unique molecular identifiers. In TCRdb, the PCR reads were re-called with MiXCR into one record per CDR3 protein. The data show 490,000 or so distinct CDR3 sequences, under 15% seen once. There are a few counts of this clonotype. V lost 3 bases to trimming and J lost 6 bases, with 9 bases between them. This CDR3 is built from 12 residues. The germline CDR1 and CDR2 sequences are KGHSH and LQKENI. The source of this sequence is a human donor who donated a stem cell graft to a child with combined immunodeficiency. The starting material was PBMCs from the stem cell graft donor, obtained from the stem cell graft. The J gene is TRBJ2-7, the V gene TRBV18; D is uncertain. The CDR3 sequence: CASSPPSSEQYF. In nucleotides, the CDR3 is TGTGCCAGCTCACCGCCTTCTTCCGAGCAGTACTTC.